These 29 T cell receptor beta chains were all obtained from the same sample, sequenced in a study of T cells in Graves' hyperthyroidism and ophthalmopathy. From RNA transcripts, TCR beta CDR3 regions were amplified. The HTBI set primed first-round TCR CDR3 RT-PCR. TCRdb reanalysed the multiplex PCR reads using MiXCR and keeps one entry per CDR3 protein. Altogether about 640,000 distinct CDR3 sequences are present, about 14% being singletons, with the ten largest covering around 13%. The material sequenced was blood. The receptors were sampled from a woman aged 45-60 years with Graves' ophthalmopathy.

This clonotype was recorded at least ten times. The chain uses TRBV27 and TRBJ1-6, with D unclear. Trimming cost V 2 bases and J 0 bases, with 5 bases left between them. Germline CDR1 MNHEY, CDR2 SMNVEV (reference sequence). CDR3 length: 15 amino acids. For the CDR3, the DNA is TGTGCCAGCAGTTTAGGGAGCTCCTATAATTCACCCCTCCACTTT. This codes for CASSLGSSYNSPLHF.

The chain employs TRBV19 and TRBJ1-2, with D maybe TRBD1 (5 bases). Trimming took off 5 bases at V and 6 bases at J, with 13 bases between the two ends. Germline CDR1 is LNHDA and CDR2 is SQIVND (reference sequence). The CDR3 covers 13 residues. CDR3 sequence: CASSDSGRDGYTF. CDR3 nucleotides: TGTGCCAGTAGTGATTCAGGGCGCGATGGCTACACCTTC.

This clonotype was seen a few times. The chain links TRBV19 to TRBJ1-1; 7 nucleotides agree with TRBD1. The CDR3 totals 15 residues. V was clipped by 7 bases and J by 6 bases; unmatched bases: 14. Germline V gene data show CDR1 as LNHDA and CDR2 as SQIVND (reference sequence). The CDR3 nucleotides are TGTGCCAGTATTTGCCGGGACAGCCCTTACGCTGAAGCTTTCTTT. Translating it yields CASICRDSPYAEAFF.

This clonotype was detected ten times or more. CDR3 sequence: CASSQEERVPGTEAFF. The CDR3 nucleotides are TGTGCCAGCAGCCAAGAGGAGAGGGTCCCTGGGACTGAAGCTTTCTTT. V usage is TRBV14 and J usage is TRBJ1-1; D gene ambiguous. Trimming removed 0 bases at V and 5 bases at J, with 16 bases between. Looked up from germline, CDR1 is SGHDN and CDR2 is FVKESK. The CDR3 has 16 amino acids.

The table lists this clonotype with a few counts. The chain combines TRBV12-3 or TRBV12-4 with TRBJ2-1; 9 nucleotides line up with TRBD2. The length of the CDR3 is 16 residues. Trimming took 2 bases from V and 6 from J; bases not matched to a gene: 8. CDR3 amino acids: CASSLRVAGGSNEQFF. CDR3 bases: TGTGCCAGCAGTTTAAGGGTGGCGGGAGGGTCCAATGAGCAGTTCTTC.

This clonotype has a count of ten or more. The chain links TRBV28 to TRBJ1-1; D is perhaps TRBD1 (6 bases). CDR1 is MDHEN and CDR2 is SYDVKM in the germline V gene. Trimming stripped 7 bases from V and 6 bases from J, with 18 bases between. This CDR3 is built from 14 residues. CDR3 coding DNA: TGTGCCAGCACCTTCGGGGGGGGGGCGGCTGAAGCTTTCTTT. Its protein product is CASTFGGGAAEAFF.

The sample holds a few counts of this clonotype. This chain uses TRBV7-3 with TRBJ2-1; TRBD2 matches 9 bases. Looked up from germline, CDR1 is SGHTA and CDR2 is FQGTGA. The CDR3 spans 16 residues. J was trimmed by 8 bases and V by 5 bases; bases with no gene match: 13. In DNA form, the CDR3 reads TGTGCCAGCAGCCCCCCTGGGCGGGAGGGTCTGTATGAGCAGTTCTTC. Protein product: CASSPPGREGLYEQFF.

This clonotype came up many times. This chain connects TRBV28 to TRBJ2-7; D possibly matches TRBD1 or TRBD2 (6 bases each). Trimming shortened V by 5 bases and J by 3 bases, and 17 bases separated the two germline ends. From germline, CDR1 is MDHEN and CDR2 SYDVKM. The CDR3 has 15 residues. This CDR3 is CASSIYREVSYEQYF. The CDR3 DNA is TGTGCCAGCAGTATTTACAGGGAGGTCAGCTACGAGCAGTACTTC.

This clonotype was seen ten or more times. The chain is built from TRBV7-9 and TRBJ2-5; 8 nucleotides align to TRBD2. Germline CDR1 is SEHNR and CDR2 is FQNEAQ (reference sequence). V lost 3 bases to trimming and J lost 5 bases; unmatched junction nucleotides: 5. The CDR3 covers 14 residues. Written as DNA, the CDR3 is TGTGCCAGCAGCTTTACGGGAGGGCAGGAGACCCAGTACTTC. As protein: CASSFTGGQETQYF.

In its sample, this clonotype was seen many times. The chain uses TRBV20-1 and TRBJ2-5; the D is unclear. V was shortened by 2 bases and J by 2 bases, with 9 bases between the two germline ends. The CDR3 is made up of 13 amino acids. Germline V gene lookup returns CDR1 DFQATT and CDR2 SNEGSKA (reference sequence). The CDR3 region has the DNA TGCAGTGCTAGACCGGCAGCTCAAGAGACCCAGTACTTC. This gives the protein CSARPAAQETQYF.

In this sample, this clonotype turned up many times. The chain combines TRBV7-2 with TRBJ1-6; 8 bases align to TRBD1. Per germline, CDR1 SGHTA and CDR2 FQGNSA. Unmatched junction bases numbered 9, after V lost 1 base and J lost 10 bases. This CDR3 spans 16 amino acids. The DNA for the CDR3 is TGTGCCAGCAGCTTAGTCAGGGGGCAAGGAGGCTCACCCCTCCACTTT. Translating gives CASSLVRGQGGSPLHF.

This clonotype was detected ten times or more. The chain recombines TRBV7-2 with TRBJ2-1; 8 nucleotides line up with TRBD2. There are 19 residues in the CDR3. Germline V lookup: CDR1 SGHTA, CDR2 FQGNSA. V shed 5 bases and J 0 bases; nucleotides not matched to a gene: 15. CDR3 in amino acids: CASSTGRTSLLSSYNEQFF. The CDR3 region has the DNA TGTGCCAGCAGCACGGGGAGGACTAGCCTACTGAGCTCCTACAATGAGCAGTTCTTC.

The chain joins TRBV12-3 or TRBV12-4 to TRBJ2-3; the match to TRBD2 covers 10 bases. This CDR3 comprises 15 residues. J gave up 1 base and V 6 bases, and 4 bases lay outside the gene matches. CDR3 DNA sequence: TGTGCCAGCAGGCCCGGGACTAGCGGCACAGATACGCAGTATTTT. Its protein product is CASRPGTSGTDTQYF.

This clonotype was counted many times. The chain uses TRBV3-1 and TRBJ2-5; D gene unclear. Germline lookup yields CDR1 LGHDT and CDR2 YNNKEL (reference sequence). Trimming took off 0 bases at V and 2 bases at J, with 7 bases between the two ends. The CDR3 has 14 residues. The DNA for the CDR3 is TGTGCCAGCAGCCAAGATTGGAGTCAAGAGACCCAGTACTTC. The encoded protein is CASSQDWSQETQYF.

This clonotype appeared many times. This chain connects TRBV4-1 to TRBJ2-3; D gene ambiguous. There are 16 residues in the CDR3. Germline CDR1 is MGHRA and CDR2 is YSYEKL. Deletions cut 2 bases from V and 1 base from J, with 13 bases between. This CDR3 is CASSQSARWGTDTQYF. CDR3 nucleotide sequence: TGCGCCAGCAGCCAAAGCGCGCGGTGGGGCACAGATACGCAGTATTTT.

This clonotype appeared many times. This chain connects TRBV11-2 to TRBJ2-2; D may be TRBD1 (6 bases). The length of the CDR3 is 15 residues. The germline CDR1 and CDR2 sequences are SGHAT and FQNNGV. V lost 6 bases and J 4 bases, leaving 15 bases between the germline ends. The CDR3 loop reads CASRSPGAPTGELFF. The DNA for the CDR3 is TGTGCCAGCAGGTCCCCAGGGGCCCCCACCGGGGAGCTGTTTTTT. Full variable domain (outside the CDR3, taken from reference TRBV11-2 and TRBJ2-2): EAGVAQSPRYKIIEKRQSVAFWCNPISGHATLYWYQQILGQGPKLLIQFQNNGVVDDSQLPKDRFSAERLKGVDSTLKIQPAKLEDSAVYLCASRSPGAPTGELFFGEGSRLTVL.

This clonotype was counted at least ten times. The chain uses TRBV7-3 and TRBJ2-1, with 9 bases that match TRBD2. Per the germline V gene, CDR1 is SGHTA and CDR2 is FQGTGA. V shed 4 bases, J shed 0 bases, and the junction held 7 bases outside the gene matches. The CDR3 consists of 17 residues. CDR3 DNA sequence: TGTGCCAGCAGCTCCTACCAAGCGGGAGGCTCCTACAATGAGCAGTTCTTC. Translation: CASSSYQAGGSYNEQFF.

This clonotype occurred a few times. The V call is TRBV18, the J call TRBJ1-2; D uncertain. This CDR3 is built from 17 residues. Germline V gene sequence: CDR1 KGHSH, CDR2 LQKENI. The V end was cut by 5 bases, the J end by 2 bases, with 21 bases between. CDR3 sequence (DNA): TGTGCCAGCTCAAAAACAACCGCGGGCCCGTTCAACTATGGCTACACCTTC. It translates to CASSKTTAGPFNYGYTF.

This clonotype was recorded many times. The J gene is TRBJ2-5, the V gene TRBV20-1, with a weak D call TRBD1 (5 bases). The CDR3 totals 15 residues. V was shortened by 0 bases and J by 4 bases, with 15 bases between the two germline ends. CDR1 and CDR2 (germline): DFQATT, SNEGSKA (reference sequence). Here the CDR3 DNA reads TGCAGTGCTAGAGATCTGGGGCCCCGAGCAGAGACCCAGTACTTC. This encodes CSARDLGPRAETQYF.

This clonotype was observed at least ten times. V gene TRBV7-2 combines with J gene TRBJ1-2; a possible D gene is TRBD1 (6 bases). The CDR3 extends over 13 amino acids. V lost 2 bases, J lost 6 bases, and 10 bases lay in between. CDR1 is SGHTA and CDR2 is FQGNSA in the germline V gene. CDR3 sequence: CASSLPGADGYTF. For the CDR3, the DNA is TGTGCCAGCAGCTTACCGGGGGCCGATGGCTACACCTTC.

This clonotype was seen repeatedly, ten times or more. The chain couples TRBV2 to TRBJ1-2, with a possible D match to TRBD1 (5 bases). The ends were cut back, 7 bases at V and 3 bases at J, with 15 bases in the middle. Per germline, CDR1 SNHLY and CDR2 FYNNEI. This CDR3 is built from 14 residues. Written as DNA, the CDR3 is TGTGCCAGCACGGACGGGGGAGATTACTATGGCTACACCTTC. It encodes CASTDGGDYYGYTF. Together with reference TRBV2 and TRBJ1-2, the CDR3 gives the full variable domain: EPEVTQTPSHQVTQMGQEVILRCVPISNHLYFYWYRQILGQKVEFLVSFYNNEISEKSEIFDDQFSVERPDGSNFTLKIRSTKLEDSAMYFCASTDGGDYYGYTFGSGTRLTVV.

J is TRBJ2-7 and V is TRBV12-5; D not certain. CDR3 length equals 14 residues. Trimming removed 2 bases from V and 5 bases from J, with 13 bases in between. CDR1 and CDR2 from the germline V gene are LGHNT and FRNRAP. The CDR3 nucleotides are TGTGCTAGTGGTTTGACCGTGGCCCCCGACGAGCAGTACTTC. As protein: CASGLTVAPDEQYF.

Only one count was recorded for this clonotype. V usage is TRBV30 and J usage is TRBJ1-1, with D possibly TRBD1 on 5 matching bases. Deletions cut 2 bases from V and 7 bases from J, with 20 bases between. CDR1 is GTSNPN and CDR2 is SVGIG in the germline V gene (reference sequence). The CDR3 covers 15 residues. CDR3 DNA sequence: TGTGCCTGGAGTCATCTGAGGGGCAGGGTGGTTGAAGCTTTCTTT. Translating gives CAWSHLRGRVVEAFF.

Details on this clonotype: One end of the junction does not line up with germline, which may come from a read error. The chain has TRBV18 and TRBJ2-7, with 8 bases matching TRBD1. Per the germline V gene, CDR1 is KGHSH and CDR2 is LQKENI. The CDR3 length is 15 residues. The CDR3 sequence is CASSPQGVTTYEQYF. CDR3 nucleotide sequence: TGTGCCAGCTCCCCACAGGGGGTCACCACCTACGAGCAGTACTTC.

Remarks on this clonotype: This could be a read error, since a much larger clone is one nucleotide away. This rearrangement joins TRBV15 to TRBJ2-7; D is unclear. Per germline, CDR1 LNHNV and CDR2 YYDKDF (reference sequence). CDR3 size: 15 residues. The CDR3 here is CGTSTFGLADYEQYF. DNA of the CDR3: TGTGGCACCAGCACTTTCGGGCTCGCAGACTACGAGCAGTACTTC.

This clonotype has ten or more counts. The rearrangement links TRBV28 to TRBJ2-1; 7 nucleotides agree with TRBD2. Germline V gene lookup returns CDR1 MDHEN and CDR2 SYDVKM. Trimming took 6 bases from V and 12 from J; bases not matched to a gene: 5. The CDR3 runs to 11 residues. The DNA for the CDR3 is TGTGCCAGCAGGCTAGGGACTACGCAGTTCTTC. Amino acids: CASRLGTTQFF.

This chain uses TRBV28 with TRBJ2-7, with TRBD2 identical over 7 bases. CDR3 length: 18 residues. CDR1 and CDR2 from the germline V gene are MDHEN and SYDVKM. Trimming at V came to 3 bases and at J to 3 bases, leaving 17 bases not matched to a gene. This CDR3 is CASSFVGGKGLLFYEQYF. The CDR3 DNA is TGTGCCAGCAGTTTCGTCGGGGGGAAGGGACTATTGTTCTACGAGCAGTACTTC.

This clonotype has at least ten counts. CDR3 sequence reads: CASSVAPSRAGAHYNEQFF. DNA for the CDR3: TGTGCCAGCAGCGTAGCACCAAGTAGAGCGGGAGCCCACTACAATGAGCAGTTCTTC. J is TRBJ2-1 and V is TRBV9; TRBD2 agrees at 8 bases. This CDR3 is 19 amino acids long. The V gene end was trimmed by 0 bases and the J gene end by 3 bases; junction bases not matched to a gene: 14. The germline CDR1 and CDR2 sequences are SGDLS and YYNGEE.

Worth noting for this clonotype: A much larger clone lies one base from this, so it may be a read error. This chain uses TRBV2 with TRBJ1-1; D is perhaps TRBD1 (6 bases). This CDR3 comprises 15 residues. Trimming removed 6 bases at V and 1 base at J, with 15 bases between. In germline, CDR1 is SNHLY, CDR2 FYNNEI. The CDR3 is CASRGAGETNTEAFF. As DNA, the CDR3 is TGTGCCAGCAGGGGGGCAGGGGAGACGAACACTGAAGCTTTCTTT.